The table lists the clone carrying this TCR beta chain with a few counts. Its specificity is unknown. There are 14 residues in the CDR3. Germline CDR1 MNHNS, CDR2 SASEGT. V lost 4 bases to trimming and J lost 6 bases; unmatched junction nucleotides: 9. These data originate in a study of cytomegalovirus exposure and HLA in healthy donors. General observations from the study: Being indistinguishable, some V segments were excluded, TRBV6-2 and TRBV6-3 among them.

The primer mix had 60 Vbeta and 13 Jbeta primers. The repertoire was sequenced with immunoSEQ multiplex PCR; TCRdb's copy has only in-frame clones and lacks some. The data hold 40,000 or so clones, with about 85% observed a single time. The sequence was collected from a middle-aged woman in good health and CMV-seropositive. Material for sequencing was PBMCs. The chain recombines TRBV6-1 with TRBJ2-7; 7 nucleotides match TRBD1. CDR3 region: CASSAPGQTREQYF. In DNA form, the CDR3 reads TGTGCCAGCAGTGCACCGGGACAGACTCGCGAGCAGTACTTC.